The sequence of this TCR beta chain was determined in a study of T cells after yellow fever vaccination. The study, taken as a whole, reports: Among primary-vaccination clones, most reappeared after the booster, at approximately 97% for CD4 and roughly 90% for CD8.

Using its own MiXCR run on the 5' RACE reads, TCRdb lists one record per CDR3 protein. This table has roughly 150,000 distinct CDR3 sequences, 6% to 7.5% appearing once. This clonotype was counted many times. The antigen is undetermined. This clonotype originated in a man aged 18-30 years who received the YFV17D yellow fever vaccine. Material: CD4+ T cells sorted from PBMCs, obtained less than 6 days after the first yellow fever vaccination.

CDR3 sequence (DNA): TGCGCCAGCAGCTTGGGGCGGACAGGAACGAACACTGAAGCTTTCTTT. Protein product: CASSLGRTGTNTEAFF. The chain couples TRBV5-1 to TRBJ1-1, with 7 bases aligning to TRBD1. V lost 0 bases to trimming and J lost 1 base; unmatched junction nucleotides: 6. CDR3 length: 16 residues. The germline CDR1 and CDR2 sequences are SGHRS and YFSETQ.